The rows below give T cell receptor beta chains drawn from one sample of a study of shared clonotypes between healthy human individuals. Here immunoSEQ multiplex PCR was the method, and the copy in TCRdb shows in-frame clones only, minus some. Of under 1,100,000 clones listed, about 74% are singletons. Input material: memory CD4+ T cells sorted from blood. These receptors all stem from a man aged 18 to 29 in good health. Each CDR3 is given without its conserved first and last residue. Fields, in order: J gene, V gene, CDR3 protein.

TRBJ2-5	TRBV2	ASSLWTGNEETQY
TRBJ2-3	TRBV5-1	ASSLVRSTDTQY
TRBJ1-3	TRBV6-1	ASSEALGRNTIY
TRBJ2-7	TRBV14	ASSLTAYEQY
TRBJ2-1	TRBV7-8	ASSLIDEQF
TRBJ2-4	TRBV5-1	ASSRRPGQGIDGIQY
TRBJ2-4	TRBV6-4	ARGRASLAKNIQY
TRBJ2-2	TRBV5-4	ASMNPGGELF
TRBJ2-3	TRBV6-1	ASSEFPSGVVTDTQY
TRBJ2-2	TRBV2	ASSEAGGVNTGELF
TRBJ2-1	TRBV5-6	ASSLVGLLSSYNEQF
TRBJ1-6	TRBV5-6	ASSGTGMSSSYNSPLH
TRBJ1-2	TRBV23-1	ATTQGVYGYT
TRBJ2-3	TRBV4-3	ASSQVSGAATDTQY
TRBJ2-1	TRBV5-1	ASSWGGGNNEQF
TRBJ2-5	TRBV9	ASRGASETQY
TRBJ1-4	TRBV4-1	ASSQDRRFEKLF
TRBJ1-2	TRBV5-5	ASSLVTGGLSYGYT
TRBJ2-7	TRBV27	ASSLASHSYEQY
TRBJ2-3	TRBV2	ARGRVSSTDTQY
TRBJ2-5	TRBV5-1	ASSPDPGLIETQY
TRBJ1-2	TRBV28	AIGTAYGYT
TRBJ2-7	TRBV29-1	SVGRGWEQY
TRBJ1-3	TRBV6-1	AIAGFTNSGNTIY
TRBJ1-1	TRBV11-2	ATRLGLNTEAF
TRBJ1-2	TRBV6-5	ATRDTHYGYT
TRBJ1-1	TRBV2	ASSEGSQGAF
TRBJ2-3	TRBV2	ASSPEPTDTQY
TRBJ1-2	TRBV10-3	AIFTLGTGGSNYGYT
TRBJ2-1	TRBV11-2	ASSSIEGRGFDEQF
TRBJ1-1	TRBV7-2	ASSLQDRAFAEAF
TRBJ2-7	TRBV27	ATGRVPANEQY
TRBJ1-1	TRBV11-3	ASSPGTGRNTEAF
TRBJ2-3	TRBV18	ASSPQADTQY
TRBJ2-5	TRBV10-3	ATQGRVGETQY
TRBJ2-7	TRBV5-1	ASSKTGPTYEQY
TRBJ2-3	TRBV19	ASSSRRLLAGYTDTQY
TRBJ1-5	TRBV29-1	SVGGAGVDQPQH
TRBJ1-4	TRBV19	ASASRKQVANEKLF
TRBJ2-6	TRBV5-1	ASSLGGVSGANVLT
TRBJ2-7	TRBV5-1	ASASGGYEQY
TRBJ2-3	TRBV28	ASSLTGPTKDTQY
TRBJ2-2	TRBV11-2	ASSRGDGNTGELF
TRBJ2-5	TRBV6-5	ASSLVEGGETQY
TRBJ2-1	TRBV5-1	ASSEGQSNNEQF
TRBJ1-1	TRBV5-4	ASSTLDGGNTEAF
TRBJ2-2	TRBV19	ATKPYRAFAPGELF
TRBJ1-4	TRBV10-3	ATRPGGGDEKLF
TRBJ2-1	TRBV11-2	ASSLRRLSSYNEQF
TRBJ2-3	TRBV19	ASRTSGGLSTDTQY
TRBJ1-1	TRBV10-1	ASSESGRGTEAF
TRBJ1-1	TRBV27	ASTHSLGTGENTEAF
TRBJ1-1	TRBV19	ASSIGDRRYTEAF
TRBJ1-2	TRBV5-1	ASSVDRSNYGYT
TRBJ1-4	TRBV18	ASSAGATNEKLF